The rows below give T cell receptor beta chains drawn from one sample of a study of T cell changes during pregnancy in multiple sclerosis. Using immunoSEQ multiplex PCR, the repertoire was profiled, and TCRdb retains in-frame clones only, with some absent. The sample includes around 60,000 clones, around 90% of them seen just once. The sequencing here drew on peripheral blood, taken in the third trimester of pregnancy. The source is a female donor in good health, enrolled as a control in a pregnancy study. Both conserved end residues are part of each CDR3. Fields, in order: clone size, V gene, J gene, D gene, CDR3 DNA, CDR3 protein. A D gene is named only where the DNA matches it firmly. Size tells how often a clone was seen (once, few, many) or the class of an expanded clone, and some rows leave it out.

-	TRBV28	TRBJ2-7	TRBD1	TGTGCCAGCAGTGCCGTACAGGGGGCCTTCTACGAGCAGTACTTC	CASSAVQGAFYEQYF
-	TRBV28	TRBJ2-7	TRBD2	TGTGCCAGCAGTCCGACTCTGACTAGCGGGCACAACTCCTACGAGCAGTACTTC	CASSPTLTSGHNSYEQYF
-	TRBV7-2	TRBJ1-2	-	TGTGCCAGCAGCTTAGGGCCGAGCTACACCTTC	CASSLGPSYTF
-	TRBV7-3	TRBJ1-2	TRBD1	TGTGCCAGCAGCTTGGGACAGCCGTACGGCTACACCTTC	CASSLGQPYGYTF
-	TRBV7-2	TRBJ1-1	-	TGTGCCAGCAGCCCCTACGGGGGTCGAGGCACTGAAGCTTTCTTT	CASSPYGGRGTEAFF
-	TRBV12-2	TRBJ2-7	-	TGTGCAAGTCGCCACCACTCCACTCGCTCATACGAGCAGTACTTC	CASRHHSTRSYEQYF
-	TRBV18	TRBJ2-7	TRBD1	TGTGCCAGCTCACCCGTTACAGGGGTCTACGAGCAGTACTTC	CASSPVTGVYEQYF
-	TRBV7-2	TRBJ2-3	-	TGTGCCAGCGCTAGGGCGGGGAGCACAGATACGCAGTATTTT	CASARAGSTDTQYF
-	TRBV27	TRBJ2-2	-	TGTGCCAGCAGTTTTGCCGCCAGGACCGGGGAGCTGTTTTTT	CASSFAARTGELFF
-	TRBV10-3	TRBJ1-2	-	TGTGCCCAGCGTCGGGGTGAACAATATGGCTACACCTTC	CAQRRGEQYGYTF
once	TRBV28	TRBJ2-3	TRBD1	TGTGCCAGCAGTGATGACAGGGGCCTTACAGATACGCAGTATTTT	CASSDDRGLTDTQYF
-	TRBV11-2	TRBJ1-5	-	TGTGCCAGCAGCTCCCATGGTTATGAGGGCAATCAGCCCCAGCATTTT	CASSSHGYEGNQPQHF
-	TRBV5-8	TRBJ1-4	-	TGTGCCAGCAGCCCGAGGCTTTCGGGACATGCGAAGGAAAAACTGTTTTTT	CASSPRLSGHAKEKLFF
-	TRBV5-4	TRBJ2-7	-	TGTGCCAGCAGCACCGAACACAGGGCGTGGGAGCAGTACTTC	CASSTEHRAWEQYF
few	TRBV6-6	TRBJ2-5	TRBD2	TGTGCCAGCAGCCCATGGGGGGGGTGGAAAGAGACCCAGTACTTC	CASSPWGGWKETQYF
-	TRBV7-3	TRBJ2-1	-	TGTGCCAGCAGCTCCCCCTCCATGATGAGGAATGAGCAGTTCTTC	CASSSPSMMRNEQFF
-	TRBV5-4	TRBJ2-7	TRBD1	TGTGCCAGCAGCTTGGGAAGAGTGACAGGGTCCTACGAGCAGTACTTC	CASSLGRVTGSYEQYF
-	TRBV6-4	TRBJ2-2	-	TGTGCCAGCAGTGAGAAAGGGGACACCGGGGAGCTGTTTTTT	CASSEKGDTGELFF
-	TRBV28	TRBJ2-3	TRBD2	TGTGCCAGCAGGGGGAGGGGCACAGATACGCAGTATTTT	CASRGRGTDTQYF
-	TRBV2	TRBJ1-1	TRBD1	TGTGCCAGCAGTCAGACAGGGACAATGAACACTGAAGCTTTCTTT	CASSQTGTMNTEAFF
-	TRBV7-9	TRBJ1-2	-	TGTGCCAGCAGTACCAACGGGGTATCCGGCTACACCTTC	CASSTNGVSGYTF
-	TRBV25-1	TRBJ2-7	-	TGTGCCAGCAGTGACAGGGCCTACGAGCAGTACTTC	CASSDRAYEQYF
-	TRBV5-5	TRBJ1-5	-	TGTGCCAGCAGCTTAACAGGGACGGGTCAGCCCCAGCATTTT	CASSLTGTGQPQHF
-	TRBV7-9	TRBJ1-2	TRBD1	TGTGCCAGCAGCTTGGCCGGGACAGGGGTTCAAGGCTACACCTTC	CASSLAGTGVQGYTF
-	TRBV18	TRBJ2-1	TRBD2	TGTGCCAGCTCACTCGCCCTCCTAGCGGGGGGAGAAAATGAGCAGTTCTTC	CASSLALLAGGENEQFF
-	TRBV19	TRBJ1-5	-	TGTGCCAGTAGTATAGGGAGTCAGCCCCAGCATTTT	CASSIGSQPQHF
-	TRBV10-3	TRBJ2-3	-	TGTGCCATCGCCCCTGGCGGGGATACGCAGTATTTT	CAIAPGGDTQYF
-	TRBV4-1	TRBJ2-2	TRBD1	TGCGCCAGCAGCCACGGACAGGCCGAGCTGTTTTTT	CASSHGQAELFF
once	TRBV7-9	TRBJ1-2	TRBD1	TGTGCCAGCAGCCAGGGACAGTATTATGGCTACACCTTC	CASSQGQYYGYTF
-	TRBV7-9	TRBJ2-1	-	TGTGCCAGCAGCTTATACCCTAGAGACAATGAGCAGTTCTTC	CASSLYPRDNEQFF
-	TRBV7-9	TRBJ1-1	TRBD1	TGTGCCAGCAGGGACAGGGACACTGAAGCTTTCTTT	CASRDRDTEAFF
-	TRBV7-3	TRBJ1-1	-	TGTGCCAGCAGCCCTCTGGGCAGTAGAAACACTGAAGCTTTCTTT	CASSPLGSRNTEAFF
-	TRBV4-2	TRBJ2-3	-	TGTGCCAGCAGCCCTCTACCCGGGTCTAGCACAGATACGCAGTATTTT	CASSPLPGSSTDTQYF
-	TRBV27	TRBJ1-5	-	TGTGCCAGCAGGTACCGATCAGGGGATCAGCCCCAGCATTTT	CASRYRSGDQPQHF
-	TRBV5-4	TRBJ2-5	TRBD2	TGTGCCAGCAGCCCGACTAGCGGGAAAGAGACCCAGTACTTC	CASSPTSGKETQYF
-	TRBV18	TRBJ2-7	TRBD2	TGTGCCAGCTCGAAGGGACTAGCGGGAGACTCCCCTTTTTACGAGCAGTACTTC	CASSKGLAGDSPFYEQYF
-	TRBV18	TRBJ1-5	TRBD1	TGTGCCAGCTCACCGGAGACAGGGCGGGATCAGCCCCAGCATTTT	CASSPETGRDQPQHF
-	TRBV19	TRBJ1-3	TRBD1	TGTGCCAGTAGTCCTCAACCGGGACAGGGGGCGGCTGGAAACACCATATATTTT	CASSPQPGQGAAGNTIYF
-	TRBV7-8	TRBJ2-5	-	TGTGCCAGCAGCTTACGGCCGGGACACTTCCAAGAGACCCAGTACTTC	CASSLRPGHFQETQYF
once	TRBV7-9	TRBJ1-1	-	TGTGCCAGCAGCTCCCGGGAGGCACCTGAAGCTTTCTTT	CASSSREAPEAFF
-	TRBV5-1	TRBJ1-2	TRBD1	TGCGCCAGCAGCTTGGGACAGGGGAATGGCTACACCTTC	CASSLGQGNGYTF
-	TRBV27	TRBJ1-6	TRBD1	TGTGCCAGCAGTTTTGTCACAGGGGCTGGGGATTCACCCCTCCACTTT	CASSFVTGAGDSPLHF
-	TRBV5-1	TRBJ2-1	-	TGCGCCAGCAGCTTGGAAGGGGGAGCATACAATGAGCAGTTCTTC	CASSLEGGAYNEQFF
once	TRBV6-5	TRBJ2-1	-	TGTGCCAGCAGTTACTCGTCACTCTACAATGAGCAGTTCTTC	CASSYSSLYNEQFF
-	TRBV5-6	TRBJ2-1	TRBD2	TGTGCCAGCAGACGGACTAGAGCCACTTACAATGAGCAGTTCTTC	CASRRTRATYNEQFF
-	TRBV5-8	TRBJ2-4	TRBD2	TGTGCCAGCAGCTTGAGGACTAGCGGGGCCAAAAACATTCAGTACTTC	CASSLRTSGAKNIQYF
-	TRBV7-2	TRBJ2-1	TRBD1	TGTGCCAGCAGCTTGGACAGGGGTTCCTACAATGAGCAGTTCTTC	CASSLDRGSYNEQFF
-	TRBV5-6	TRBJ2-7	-	TGTGCCAGCAGCTTGCAGGGAACCTACGAGCAGTACTTC	CASSLQGTYEQYF
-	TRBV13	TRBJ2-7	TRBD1	TGTGCCAGCAGCGATCACAGGGGACCCTCCGGGTACGAGCAGTACTTC	CASSDHRGPSGYEQYF
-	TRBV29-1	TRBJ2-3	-	TGCAGCGTTGAAGGGGCAACAGATACGCAGTATTTT	CSVEGATDTQYF
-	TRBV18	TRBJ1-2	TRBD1	TGTGCCAGCTCACCACCGGACAGGGGGCCCTATGGCTACACCTTC	CASSPPDRGPYGYTF
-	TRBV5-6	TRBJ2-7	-	TGTGCCAGCAGCTCCCCACCCGTGGACAACAAGTACGAGCAGTACTTC	CASSSPPVDNKYEQYF
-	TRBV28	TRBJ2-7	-	TGTGCCAGCAGTTCCCGTCGGTACGAGCAGTACTTC	CASSSRRYEQYF